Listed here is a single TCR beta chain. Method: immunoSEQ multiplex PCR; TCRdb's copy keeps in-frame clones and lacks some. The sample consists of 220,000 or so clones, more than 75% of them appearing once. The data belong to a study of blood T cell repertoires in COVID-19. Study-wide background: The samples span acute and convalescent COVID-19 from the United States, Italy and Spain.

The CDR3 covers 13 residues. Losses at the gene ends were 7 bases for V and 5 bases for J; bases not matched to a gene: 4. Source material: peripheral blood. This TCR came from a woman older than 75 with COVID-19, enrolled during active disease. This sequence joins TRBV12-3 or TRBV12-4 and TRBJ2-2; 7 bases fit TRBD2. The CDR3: CASTLGGTGELFF. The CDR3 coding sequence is TGTGCCAGCACTCTGGGAGGGACCGGGGAGCTGTTTTTT.